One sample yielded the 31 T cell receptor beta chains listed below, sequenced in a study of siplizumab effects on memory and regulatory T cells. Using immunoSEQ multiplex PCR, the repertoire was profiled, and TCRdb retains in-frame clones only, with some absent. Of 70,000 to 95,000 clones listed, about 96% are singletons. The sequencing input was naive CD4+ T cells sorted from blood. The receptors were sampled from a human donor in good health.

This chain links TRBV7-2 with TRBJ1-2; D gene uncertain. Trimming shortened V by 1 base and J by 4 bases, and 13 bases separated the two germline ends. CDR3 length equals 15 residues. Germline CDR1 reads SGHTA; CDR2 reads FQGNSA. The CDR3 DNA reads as TGTGCCAGCAGCTTAGGCGGGCGGGTGGGCTATGGCTACACCTTC. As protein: CASSLGGRVGYGYTF.

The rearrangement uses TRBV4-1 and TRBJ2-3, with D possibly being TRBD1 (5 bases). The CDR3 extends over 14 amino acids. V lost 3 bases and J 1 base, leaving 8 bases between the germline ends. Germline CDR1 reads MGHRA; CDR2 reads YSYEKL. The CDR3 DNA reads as TGCGCCAGCAGCCACAGGGCGGGCACAGATACGCAGTATTTT. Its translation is CASSHRAGTDTQYF.

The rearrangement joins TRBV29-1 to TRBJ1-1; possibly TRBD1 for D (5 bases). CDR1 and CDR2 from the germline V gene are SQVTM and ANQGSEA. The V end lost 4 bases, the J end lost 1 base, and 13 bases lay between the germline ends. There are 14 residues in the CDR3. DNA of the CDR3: TGCAGCGTTGGAAGGGGATCGGAGAACACTGAAGCTTTCTTT. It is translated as CSVGRGSENTEAFF.

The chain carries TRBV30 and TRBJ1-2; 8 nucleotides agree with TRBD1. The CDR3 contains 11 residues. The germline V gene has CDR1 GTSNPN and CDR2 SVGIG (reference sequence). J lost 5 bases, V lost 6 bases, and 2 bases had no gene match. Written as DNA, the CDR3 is TGTGCCTGCGGACAGGGTTATGGCTACACCTTC. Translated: CACGQGYGYTF.

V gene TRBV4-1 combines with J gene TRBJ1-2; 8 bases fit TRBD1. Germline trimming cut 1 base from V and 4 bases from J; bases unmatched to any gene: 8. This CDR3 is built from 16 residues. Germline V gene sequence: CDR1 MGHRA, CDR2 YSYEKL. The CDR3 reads CASSQGGAGGLYGYTF. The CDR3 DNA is TGCGCCAGCAGCCAAGGGGGGGCAGGGGGCCTCTATGGCTACACCTTC.

The CDR3 region has the DNA TGTGCCAGCAGCTTACAGGGGTCATTCTACGAGCAGTACTTC. Translation: CASSLQGSFYEQYF. The chain couples TRBV11-2 to TRBJ2-7, with D perhaps TRBD1 (6 bases). CDR3 length: 14 amino acids. Trimming pared 2 bases from V and 3 bases from J, leaving 11 bases between. CDR1 SGHAT and CDR2 FQNNGV come from the germline V gene.

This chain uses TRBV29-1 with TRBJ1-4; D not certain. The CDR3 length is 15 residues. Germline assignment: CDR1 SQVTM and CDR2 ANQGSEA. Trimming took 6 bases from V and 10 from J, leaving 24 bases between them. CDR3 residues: CSVSTANLGPGKLFF. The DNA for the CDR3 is TGCAGCGTATCTACGGCGAATTTGGGTCCGGGAAAACTGTTTTTT. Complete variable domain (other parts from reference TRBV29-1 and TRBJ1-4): SAVISQKPSRDICQRGTSLTIQCQVDSQVTMMFWYRQQPGQSLTLIATANQGSEATYESGFVIDKFPISRPNLTFSTLTVSNMSPEDSSIYLCSVSTANLGPGKLFFGSGTQLSVL.

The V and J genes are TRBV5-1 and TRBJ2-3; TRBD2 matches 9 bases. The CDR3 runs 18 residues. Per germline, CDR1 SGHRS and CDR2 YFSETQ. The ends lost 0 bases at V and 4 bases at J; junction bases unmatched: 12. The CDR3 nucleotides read TGCGCCAGCAGCTTGGCCTCTGGTGGCGGGGGGGCCGCAGATACGCAGTATTTT. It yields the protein CASSLASGGGGAADTQYF.

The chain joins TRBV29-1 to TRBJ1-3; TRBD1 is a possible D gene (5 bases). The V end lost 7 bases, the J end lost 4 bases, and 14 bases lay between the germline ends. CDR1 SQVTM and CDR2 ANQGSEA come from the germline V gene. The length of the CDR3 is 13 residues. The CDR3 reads CSALTGLGNTIYF. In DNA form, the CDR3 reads TGCAGCGCCCTGACGGGGCTGGGAAACACCATATATTTT.

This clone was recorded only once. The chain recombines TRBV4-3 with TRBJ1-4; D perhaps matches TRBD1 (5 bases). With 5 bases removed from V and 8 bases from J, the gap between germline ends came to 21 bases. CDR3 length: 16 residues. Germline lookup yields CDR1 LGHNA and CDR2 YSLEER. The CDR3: CASSSGATRPGEKLFF. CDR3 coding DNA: TGCGCCAGCAGCTCTGGGGCGACGAGGCCGGGAGAAAAACTGTTTTTT.

CDR3 in DNA: TGTGCCAGCAGCTTCCAGGCCTCGAACACTGAAGCTTTCTTT. As protein: CASSFQASNTEAFF. The chain employs TRBV7-9 and TRBJ1-1; D gene unclear. Looked up from germline, CDR1 is SEHNR and CDR2 is FQNEAQ (reference sequence). This CDR3 region has 14 residues. Trimming cost V 3 bases and J 1 base, with 9 bases left between them.

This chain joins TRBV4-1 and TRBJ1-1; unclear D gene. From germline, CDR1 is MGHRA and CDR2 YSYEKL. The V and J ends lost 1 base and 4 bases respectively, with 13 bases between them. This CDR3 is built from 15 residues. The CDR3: CASSQVERDFTEAFF. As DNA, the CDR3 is TGCGCCAGCAGCCAAGTCGAAAGGGATTTCACTGAAGCTTTCTTT.

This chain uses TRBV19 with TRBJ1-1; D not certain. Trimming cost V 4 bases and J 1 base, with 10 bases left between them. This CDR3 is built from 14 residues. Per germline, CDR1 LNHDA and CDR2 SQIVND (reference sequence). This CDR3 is CASSTPTPNTEAFF. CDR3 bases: TGTGCCAGTAGTACCCCGACACCGAACACTGAAGCTTTCTTT.

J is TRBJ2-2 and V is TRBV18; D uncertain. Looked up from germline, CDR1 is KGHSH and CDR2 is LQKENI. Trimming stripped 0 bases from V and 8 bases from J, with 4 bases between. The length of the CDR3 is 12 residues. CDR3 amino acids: CASSPPLGELFF. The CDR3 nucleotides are TGTGCCAGCTCACCACCGCTGGGGGAGCTGTTTTTT.

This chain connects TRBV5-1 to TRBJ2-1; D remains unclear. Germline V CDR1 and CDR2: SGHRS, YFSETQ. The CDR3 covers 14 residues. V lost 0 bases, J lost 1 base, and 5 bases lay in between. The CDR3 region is CASSLDSSYNEQFF. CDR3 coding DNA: TGCGCCAGCAGCTTGGACAGTTCCTACAATGAGCAGTTCTTC.

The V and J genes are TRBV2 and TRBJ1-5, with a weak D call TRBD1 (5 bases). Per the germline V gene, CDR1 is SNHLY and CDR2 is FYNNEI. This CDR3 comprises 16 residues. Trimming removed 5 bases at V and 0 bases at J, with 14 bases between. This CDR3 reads CASSTATANSNQPQHF. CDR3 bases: TGTGCCAGCAGTACAGCGACAGCTAATAGCAATCAGCCCCAGCATTTT. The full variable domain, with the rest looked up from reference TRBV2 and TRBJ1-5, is EPEVTQTPSHQVTQMGQEVILRCVPISNHLYFYWYRQILGQKVEFLVSFYNNEISEKSEIFDDQFSVERPDGSNFTLKIRSTKLEDSAMYFCASSTATANSNQPQHFGDGTRLSIL.

The CDR3 DNA follows: TGTGCCAGCAGTGGAGGGGGGCATACTGAAGCTTTCTTT. It specifies CASSGGGHTEAFF. The V gene is TRBV2, the J gene TRBJ1-1, with D perhaps matching TRBD1 (6 bases). The CDR3 consists of 13 residues. The germline gives CDR1 SNHLY, CDR2 FYNNEI. V shed 4 bases and J shed 5 bases, with 11 bases lying between them.

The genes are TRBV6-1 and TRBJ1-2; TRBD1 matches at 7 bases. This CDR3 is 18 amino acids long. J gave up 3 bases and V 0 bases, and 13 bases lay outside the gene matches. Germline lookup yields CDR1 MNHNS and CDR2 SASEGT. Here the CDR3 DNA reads TGTGCCAGCAGTGAAGCGCTTCATTGGGCAGGGGGGGACTATGGCTACACCTTC. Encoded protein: CASSEALHWAGGDYGYTF.

DNA for the CDR3: TGCGCCAGCAGCACCGGACAGGGGCCCTATGGCTACACCTTC. Its translation is CASSTGQGPYGYTF. This chain joins TRBV5-1 and TRBJ1-2; 9 positions match TRBD1. The CDR3 consists of 14 residues. Germline CDR1 and CDR2: SGHRS and YFSETQ. Trimming took 4 bases from V and 4 from J; bases not matched to a gene: 5.

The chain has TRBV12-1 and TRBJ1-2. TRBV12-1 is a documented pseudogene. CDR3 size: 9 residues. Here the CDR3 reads CASLYGYTF. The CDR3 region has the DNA TGTGCCAGCCTCTATGGCTACACCTTC.

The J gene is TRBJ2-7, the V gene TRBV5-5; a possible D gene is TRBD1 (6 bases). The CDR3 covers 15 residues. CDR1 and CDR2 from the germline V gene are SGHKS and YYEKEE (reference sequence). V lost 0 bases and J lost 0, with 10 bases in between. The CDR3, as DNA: TGTGCCAGCAGCTTGGCGGCAGGGGCCTCCTACGAGCAGTACTTC. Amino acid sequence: CASSLAAGASYEQYF. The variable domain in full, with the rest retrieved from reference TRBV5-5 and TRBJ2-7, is DAGVTQSPTHLIKTRGQQVTLRCSPISGHKSVSWYQQVLGQGPQFIFQYYEKEERGRGNFPDRFSARQFPNYSSELNVNALLLGDSALYLCASSLAAGASYEQYFGPGTRLTVT.

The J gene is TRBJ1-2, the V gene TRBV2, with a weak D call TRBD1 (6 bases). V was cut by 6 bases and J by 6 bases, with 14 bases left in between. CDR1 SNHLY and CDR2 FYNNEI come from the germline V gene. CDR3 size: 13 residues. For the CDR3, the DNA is TGTGCCAGCAGCTTTACAGGGATCCATGGCTACACCTTC. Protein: CASSFTGIHGYTF.

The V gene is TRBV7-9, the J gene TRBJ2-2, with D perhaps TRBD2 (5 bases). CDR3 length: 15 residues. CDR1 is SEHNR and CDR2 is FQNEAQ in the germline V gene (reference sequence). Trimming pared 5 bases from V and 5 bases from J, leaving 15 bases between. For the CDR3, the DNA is TGTGCCAGCAGCGGACGGCTAGCCGGAACCGGGGAGCTGTTTTTT. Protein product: CASSGRLAGTGELFF.

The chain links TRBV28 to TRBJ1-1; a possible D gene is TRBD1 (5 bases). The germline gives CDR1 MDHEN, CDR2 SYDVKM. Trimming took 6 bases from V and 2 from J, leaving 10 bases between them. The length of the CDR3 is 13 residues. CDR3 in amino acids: CASSRRGNTEAFF. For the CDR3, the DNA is TGTGCCAGCAGCCGAAGGGGTAACACTGAAGCTTTCTTT. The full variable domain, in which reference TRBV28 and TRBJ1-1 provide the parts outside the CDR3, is DVKVTQSSRYLVKRTGEKVFLECVQDMDHENMFWYRQDPGLGLRLIYFSYDVKMKEKGDIPEGYSVSREKKERFSLILESASTNQTSMYLCASSRRGNTEAFFGQGTRLTVV.

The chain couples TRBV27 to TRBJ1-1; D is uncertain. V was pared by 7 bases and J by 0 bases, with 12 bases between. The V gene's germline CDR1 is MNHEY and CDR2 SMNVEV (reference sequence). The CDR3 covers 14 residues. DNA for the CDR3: TGTGCCAGCATCAGCGCCGGTATGAACACTGAAGCTTTCTTT. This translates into CASISAGMNTEAFF.

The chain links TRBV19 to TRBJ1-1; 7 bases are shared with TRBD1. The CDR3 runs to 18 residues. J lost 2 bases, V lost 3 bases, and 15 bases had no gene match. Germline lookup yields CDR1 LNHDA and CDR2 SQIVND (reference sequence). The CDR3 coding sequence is TGTGCCAGTAGTATGGAATCCGGGACAGCAAGAATTAACACTGAAGCTTTCTTT. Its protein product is CASSMESGTARINTEAFF.

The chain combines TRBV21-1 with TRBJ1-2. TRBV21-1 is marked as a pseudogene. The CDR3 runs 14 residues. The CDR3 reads CASSKRVGHYGYTF. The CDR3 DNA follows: TGTGCCAGCAGCAAAAGGGTCGGACACTATGGCTACACCTTC.

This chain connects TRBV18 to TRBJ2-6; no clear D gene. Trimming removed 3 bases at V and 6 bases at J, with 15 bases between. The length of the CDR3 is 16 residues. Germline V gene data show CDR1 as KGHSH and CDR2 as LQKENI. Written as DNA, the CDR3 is TGTGCCAGCTCACCTATTTTGGTCCTTACGGCCAACGTCCTGACTTTC. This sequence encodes CASSPILVLTANVLTF.

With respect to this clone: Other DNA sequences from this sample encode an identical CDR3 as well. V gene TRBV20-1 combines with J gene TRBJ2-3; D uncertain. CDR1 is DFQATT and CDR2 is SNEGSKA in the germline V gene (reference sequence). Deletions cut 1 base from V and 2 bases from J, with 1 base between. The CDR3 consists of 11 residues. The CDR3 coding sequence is TGCAGTGCTAGAGCCACAGATACGCAGTATTTT. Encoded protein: CSARATDTQYF.

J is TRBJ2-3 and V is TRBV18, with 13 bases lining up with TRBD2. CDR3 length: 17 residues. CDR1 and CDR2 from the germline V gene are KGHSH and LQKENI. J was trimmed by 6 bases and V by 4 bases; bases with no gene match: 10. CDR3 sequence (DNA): TGTGCCAGCTCACGGCAGCCGGGACTAGCGGGGTCCGATACGCAGTATTTT. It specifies CASSRQPGLAGSDTQYF. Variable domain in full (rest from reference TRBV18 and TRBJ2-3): NAGVMQNPRHLVRRRGQEARLRCSPMKGHSHVYWYRQLPEEGLKFMVYLQKENIIDESGMPKERFSAEFPKEGPSILRIQQVVRGDSAAYFCASSRQPGLAGSDTQYFGPGTRLTVL.

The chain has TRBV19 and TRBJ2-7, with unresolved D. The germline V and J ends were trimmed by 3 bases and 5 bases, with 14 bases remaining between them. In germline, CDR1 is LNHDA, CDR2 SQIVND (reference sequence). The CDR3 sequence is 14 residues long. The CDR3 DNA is TGTGCCAGTAGTATCCGGCTAGTTTGGAACGAGCAGTACTTC. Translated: CASSIRLVWNEQYF.